The 3 T cell receptor beta chains in this list originate from one sample, sequenced in a study of radiation and T cells in renal cell carcinoma. Time point defined: blood 4 weeks post-SBRT, at nephrectomy. Treatment reported: 15 Gy SBRT to primary tumor, nephrectomy 4 weeks later. The protocol was immunoSEQ multiplex PCR, while the TCRdb copy is restricted to in-frame clones and leaves out a portion. The sample lists tens of thousands of clones; approximately 90% were seen once. Material: blood, obtained from a patient whose treatment included radiotherapy and nephrectomy. The origin of the receptors is a woman in her 70s with renal cell carcinoma.

This clone was seen a handful of times. The chain recombines TRBV7-2 with TRBJ2-7, with TRBD2 matching 7 bases. CDR3 size: 15 residues. Germline V CDR1 and CDR2: SGHTA, FQGNSA. V lost 1 base, J lost 2 bases, and 5 bases stayed unmatched. CDR3 region: CASSLDAGATYEQYF. The CDR3 DNA follows: TGTGCCAGCAGCTTAGACGCGGGAGCCACCTACGAGCAGTACTTC.

The V and J genes are TRBV9 and TRBJ2-7; either TRBD1 or TRBD2 may supply D (5 bases each). Trimming removed 3 bases from V and 0 bases from J, with 13 bases in between. The CDR3 covers 15 residues. Per the germline V gene, CDR1 is SGDLS and CDR2 is YYNGEE. In nucleotides, the CDR3 is TGTGCCAGCAGCGCCAGGGTCGGGGACTCCTACGAGCAGTACTTC. Its protein product is CASSARVGDSYEQYF.

The rearrangement joins TRBV7-6 to TRBJ2-4, with D uncertain. The germline CDR1 and CDR2 sequences are SGHVS and FNYEAQ. The CDR3 covers 14 residues. V shed 4 bases and J shed 4 bases, with 11 bases lying between them. Here the CDR3 DNA reads TGTGCCAGCAGCTCCGGACGGGCGAAAAACATTCAGTACTTC. It codes for CASSSGRAKNIQYF.